The rows below give T cell receptor beta chains drawn from one sample of a study of T cells in Graves' hyperthyroidism and ophthalmopathy. TCRdb reprocessed the multiplex PCR reads via MiXCR and lists one record per CDR3 protein. Of 620,000 or so distinct CDR3 sequences in the sample, about 14% were seen once. The sample taken for sequencing was blood. These receptors were taken from a woman aged 50 to 60 with Graves' ophthalmopathy. Both conserved end residues are part of each CDR3. The D gene is left open where the match is weak. Clone sizes are given selectively: once, few, many, or a class where the clone is expanded.

many | TRBJ1-5 | TRBV6-1 | TRBD1 | CASRSGQASNQPQHF | TGTGCCAGCAGGTCGGGACAGGCCAGCAATCAGCCCCAGCATTTT
few | TRBJ2-1 | TRBV12-3/TRBV12-4 | TRBD2 | CASSLVGRARSEQFF | TGTGCCAGCAGTTTAGTCGGGAGGGCCAGGAGTGAGCAGTTCTTC
- | TRBJ1-6 | TRBV28 | - | CASSLKGRDNSPLHF | TGTGCCAGCAGTTTGAAGGGGCGAGATAATTCACCCCTCCACTTT
many | TRBJ2-2 | TRBV5-1 | - | CASSPRRAENTGELFF | TGCGCCAGCAGCCCCCGGAGGGCAGAGAACACCGGGGAGCTGTTTTTT
- | TRBJ2-5 | TRBV18 | - | CASSPLETRYF | TGTGCCAGCTCACCTTTAGAGACCCGGTACTTC
few | TRBJ1-4 | TRBV28 | - | CASSSGGLANEKLFF | TGTGCCAGCAGCTCCGGGGGCTTGGCTAATGAAAAACTGTTTTTT
many | TRBJ2-1 | TRBV11-2 | TRBD2 | CASSLVSGPGLAAYNEQFF | TGTGCCAGCAGCTTAGTCTCCGGACCGGGACTAGCGGCTTACAATGAGCAGTTCTTC
many | TRBJ2-5 | TRBV20-1 | - | CSAKLVGETQYF | TGCAGTGCTAAACTAGTTGGTGAGACCCAGTACTTC
few | TRBJ2-3 | TRBV9 | TRBD2 | CASSASGSRGDTQYF | TGTGCCAGCAGTGCTAGCGGGAGTCGGGGAGATACGCAGTATTTT
- | TRBJ1-2 | TRBV20-1 | - | CSARDRRRRGPFYGYTF | TGCAGTGCTAGAGATCGTCGGAGGCGGGGACCTTTCTATGGCTACACCTTC
- | TRBJ1-1 | TRBV3-1 | TRBD1 | CASSRTGLAEAFF | TGTGCCAGCAGCCGGACAGGTCTCGCTGAAGCTTTCTTT
many | TRBJ2-1 | TRBV7-2 | - | CASSLARREQFF | TGTGCCAGCAGCTTAGCGCGGAGGGAGCAGTTCTTC
- | TRBJ2-1 | TRBV7-2 | TRBD2 | CASSLGWTSGHNEQFF | TGTGCCAGCAGCTTAGGTTGGACTAGCGGGCACAATGAGCAGTTCTTC
few | TRBJ1-2 | TRBV19 | - | CATNPWGRGNYGYTF | TGTGCCACCAACCCCTGGGGGAGGGGGAACTATGGCTACACCTTC
many | TRBJ1-1 | TRBV29-1 | TRBD1 | CSVDRDSLNTEAFF | TGCAGCGTTGACCGGGACAGCCTGAACACTGAAGCTTTCTTT
many | TRBJ2-1 | TRBV14 | - | CASSPSGTPSSYNEQFF | TGTGCCAGCAGCCCAAGCGGGACACCCAGCTCCTACAATGAGCAGTTCTTC
many | TRBJ2-5 | TRBV5-1 | - | CASSLYGLQETQYF | TGCGCCAGCAGCTTGTACGGATTACAAGAGACCCAGTACTTC
few | TRBJ2-5 | TRBV4-3 | TRBD1 | CASSQEVDRGSLTQYF | TGCGCCAGCAGCCAAGAAGTCGACAGGGGATCCCTGACCCAGTACTTC
many | TRBJ2-4 | TRBV4-2 | TRBD2 | CASSFLAGKNIQYF | TGTGCCAGCAGCTTTCTAGCGGGGAAAAACATTCAGTACTTC
many | TRBJ2-2 | TRBV7-9 | - | CASSLSTRGDTGELFF | TGTGCCAGCAGCTTATCGACAAGAGGGGACACCGGGGAGCTGTTTTTT
- | TRBJ1-6 | TRBV28 | - | CASSITGFHNSPLHF | TGTGCCAGCAGCATAACAGGTTTCCATAATTCACCCCTCCACTTT
many | TRBJ1-1 | TRBV29-1 | - | CSVLGHLLNTEAFF | TGCAGCGTCCTCGGACACCTACTGAACACTGAAGCTTTCTTT
- | TRBJ2-7 | TRBV7-9 | TRBD2 | CASSFTQREGNEQYF | TGTGCCAGCAGCTTCACCCAGCGGGAGGGTAACGAGCAGTACTTC
few | TRBJ2-1 | TRBV5-1 | TRBD2 | CASRVSGTPNNEQFF | TGCGCCAGCAGAGTGAGCGGGACGCCAAACAATGAGCAGTTCTTC
- | TRBJ2-1 | TRBV7-2 | - | CASSLTPRSSYNEQFF | TGTGCCAGCAGCTTAACTCCCAGGAGCTCCTACAATGAGCAGTTCTTC
many | TRBJ2-3 | TRBV5-1 | TRBD2 | CASSLTSGRSDTQYF | TGCGCCAGCAGCTTGACTAGCGGGAGATCAGATACGCAGTATTTT
few | TRBJ1-2 | TRBV6-4 | - | CALTGALYGYIF | TGTGCTCTCACTGGGGCGCTTTATGGCTACATCTTC
many | TRBJ2-1 | TRBV7-9 | TRBD2 | CASSLRTSDKYNEQFF | TGTGCCAGCAGCTTACGGACTAGCGACAAGTACAATGAGCAGTTCTTC
- | TRBJ1-4 | TRBV15 | TRBD1 | CATSRALGQGGRREKLFF | TGTGCCACCAGCAGAGCCCTGGGACAGGGGGGAAGAAGAGAAAAACTGTTTTTT
many | TRBJ2-5 | TRBV6-5 | - | CASSSIKDGGETQYF | TGTGCCAGCAGTTCCATCAAGGACGGCGGGGAGACCCAGTACTTC
- | TRBJ2-2 | TRBV6-1 | TRBD1 | CASSEGTGGPGELFF | TGTGCCAGCAGTGAAGGGACAGGGGGTCCCGGGGAGCTGTTTTTT
many | TRBJ2-2 | TRBV7-9 | - | CASSQTLDPQGSGELFF | TGTGCCAGCAGCCAGACATTGGACCCACAAGGTTCCGGGGAGCTGTTTTTT
few | TRBJ1-5 | TRBV24-1 | - | CATSEGQLNQPQHF | TGTGCCACCAGTGAAGGACAGTTAAATCAGCCCCAGCATTTT
many | TRBJ1-2 | TRBV28 | TRBD1 | CASRTGSIVVYGYTF | TGTGCCAGTCGGACAGGGTCGATTGTAGTCTATGGCTACACCTTC
few | TRBJ2-3 | TRBV9 | TRBD1 | CASSVYDRGTDTQYF | TGTGCCAGCAGCGTATACGACAGGGGCACAGATACGCAGTATTTT
many | TRBJ2-5 | TRBV18 | TRBD1 | CASSLRQGQTQYF | TGTGCCAGCTCACTCCGACAGGGCCAGACCCAGTACTTC
many | TRBJ2-1 | TRBV7-9 | - | CASSFLPGDSENEQFF | TGTGCCAGCAGTTTCCTTCCAGGGGACTCTGAGAATGAGCAGTTCTTC
few | TRBJ2-2 | TRBV4-2 | TRBD2 | CASSQASSGRIGELFF | TGTGCCAGCAGCCAAGCTTCTAGCGGGAGGATCGGGGAGCTGTTTTTT
few | TRBJ1-3 | TRBV2 | - | CASKTTFIGGFGNTIYF | TGTGCTTCGAAAACCACGTTTATAGGGGGATTTGGAAACACCATATATTTT
- | TRBJ2-2 | TRBV18 | TRBD2 | CASSRTSGRGTGELFF | TGTGCCAGCTCACGGACTAGCGGGAGAGGGACCGGGGAGCTGTTTTTT
many | TRBJ1-1 | TRBV20-1 | - | CSARAERPRNTEAFF | TGCAGTGCTAGAGCAGAGAGACCGAGGAACACTGAAGCTTTCTTT
many | TRBJ2-1 | TRBV28 | - | CASSFLGGSSYNEQFF | TGTGCCAGCAGTTTTTTGGGGGGAAGCTCCTACAATGAGCAGTTCTTC
many | TRBJ2-3 | TRBV6-2/TRBV6-3 | - | CASSYGFGYTDTQYF | TGTGCCAGCAGTTACGGTTTTGGTTACACAGATACGCAGTATTTT
few | TRBJ2-1 | TRBV7-9 | TRBD2 | CASIISPPKTSGENPRYNEQFF | TGTGCCAGCATCATTAGTCCCCCAAAGACTAGCGGGGAGAACCCACGCTACAATGAGCAGTTCTTC
- | TRBJ1-3 | TRBV7-9 | - | CASSWDFGNTIYF | TGTGCCAGCAGCTGGGATTTTGGAAACACCATATATTTT
many | TRBJ1-4 | TRBV30 | TRBD1 | CAWSASGQINEKLFF | TGTGCCTGGAGTGCCTCGGGACAGATTAATGAAAAACTGTTTTTT
many | TRBJ1-1 | TRBV30 | - | CAWNGGNTEAFF | TGTGCCTGGAACGGGGGGAACACTGAAGCTTTCTTT
many | TRBJ2-1 | TRBV28 | - | CASSLPGLSYNEQFF | TGTGCCAGCAGTTTGCCGGGTTTAAGTTACAATGAGCAGTTCTTC
- | TRBJ1-6 | TRBV29-1 | - | CSVEEQADSPLHF | TGCAGCGTTGAAGAACAGGCAGATTCACCCCTCCACTTT
many | TRBJ1-1 | TRBV28 | TRBD1 | CASSSSQGERFTEAFF | TGTGCCAGCAGTTCGAGCCAGGGGGAAAGGTTCACTGAAGCTTTCTTT
- | TRBJ2-7 | TRBV14 | - | CASSHRDLLPYEQYF | TGTGCCAGCAGCCACCGGGACTTATTGCCCTACGAGCAGTACTTC
few | TRBJ2-2 | TRBV27 | TRBD2 | CASSPGLAATGELFF | TGTGCCAGCAGTCCTGGACTAGCGGCTACCGGGGAGCTGTTTTTT
many | TRBJ1-2 | TRBV27 | - | CASRLNVRYGYTF | TGTGCCAGCAGGCTTAACGTCCGCTATGGCTACACCTTC
many | TRBJ2-3 | TRBV9 | - | CASSPPGGHGTDTQYF | TGTGCCAGCAGCCCCCCTGGGGGGCACGGCACAGATACGCAGTATTTT
many | TRBJ2-7 | TRBV7-2 | TRBD1 | CASSQPKNRGSSHEQYF | TGTGCCAGCAGCCAACCTAAAAACAGGGGGAGCTCCCACGAGCAGTACTTC